This T cell receptor beta chain is drawn from a study of radiotherapy plus CTLA-4 blockade in lung cancer. At the level of the study: Patients showed objective responses in under 20% of cases and disease control in roughly 31%. Study outcomes and limitations: Expansion of tumor-derived TCR clones was observed in blood after radiotherapy plus ipilimumab.

This CDR3 spans 18 amino acids. V trimming: 0 bases; J trimming: 2 bases; junction bases outside the gene matches: 11. Looked up from germline, CDR1 is SGHVS and CDR2 is FNYEAQ. As for this clone: Its specificity is unknown.

Only in-frame clones appear in the TCRdb table, and some are missing; sequencing was by immunoSEQ multiplex PCR. The sample holds roughly 45,000 clones, almost 65% seen once. Each patient with chemo-refractory metastatic non-small-cell lung cancer was treated with focal radiation plus CTLA-4 blockade using ipilimumab. The source material was peripheral blood, sampled from a patient treated with radiotherapy plus ipilimumab. The chain combines TRBV7-6 with TRBJ2-7, with TRBD2 matching over 9 bases. The TCR sequence derives from a human donor with non-small cell lung cancer who had a partial response to radiotherapy plus ipilimumab. CDR3 coding DNA: TGTGCCAGCAGCTTAGCTTTAGGTGTAGCGGGAGCCCCCTACGAGCAGTACTTC. Translating gives CASSLALGVAGAPYEQYF.